Following are 16 T cell receptor beta chains from one sample sequenced in a study of shared clonotypes between healthy human individuals. Profiling relied on immunoSEQ multiplex PCR, and the TCRdb table lists in-frame clones only, not all of them. The table records 2,500,000 or so clones, roughly 90% of them present only once. Sequencing input: naive CD4+ T cells from PBMCs. Described subset: CD45RA+ positively selected. Receptor source: a man younger than 35 in good health. Some clones in this sample may be carry-over from other donors' samples.

The chain carries TRBV30 and TRBJ2-3; D is uncertain. The CDR3 contains 15 residues. CDR1 and CDR2 (germline): GTSNPN, SVGIG (reference sequence). Trimming left V 0 bases short and J 4 bases short, with 14 bases between. DNA of the CDR3: TGTGCCTGGAGTGTAGTAGCTAGTGGCCCAGATACGCAGTATTTT. Protein sequence: CAWSVVASGPDTQYF.

This clone came up a few times. The chain carries TRBV6-5 and TRBJ1-5, with no clear D. Per germline, CDR1 MNHEY and CDR2 SVGAGI. Trimming stripped 5 bases from V and 11 bases from J, with 16 bases between. The CDR3 contains 13 residues. CDR3 in amino acids: CASSPRALLAQHF. The CDR3 DNA reads TGTGCCAGCAGTCCCCGGGCCCTACTGGCCCAGCATTTT.

The chain links TRBV10-1 to TRBJ2-1; 7 bases match TRBD2. The CDR3 is 15 residues long. The germline V gene encodes CDR1 WNHNN and CDR2 SYGVQD (reference sequence). Germline trimming cut 6 bases from V and 8 bases from J; bases unmatched to any gene: 13. CDR3 nucleotides: TGCGCCAGCAGCGTGAGCGGGGCGGCCGGGGATGAGCAGTTCTTC. It encodes CASSVSGAAGDEQFF.

The chain employs TRBV6-1 and TRBJ2-7; no clear D gene. V lost 8 bases, J lost 9 bases, and 23 bases lay in between. The germline CDR1 and CDR2 sequences are MNHNS and SASEGT. CDR3 length: 14 amino acids. The DNA for the CDR3 is TGTGCCAGCGAGAGTGGAAACGCCGAATTCGGGCAGTACTTC. This sequence encodes CASESGNAEFGQYF.

The CDR3 sequence is CASRLGRAEETQYF. DNA for the CDR3: TGTGCCAGCAGACTCGGGAGGGCCGAGGAGACCCAGTACTTC. The V call is TRBV2, the J call TRBJ2-5; 8 positions agree with TRBD2. CDR1 SNHLY and CDR2 FYNNEI come from the germline V gene. V gave up 6 bases and J gave up 5 bases; unmatched junction bases: 8. The CDR3 totals 14 residues.

This chain uses TRBV27 with TRBJ2-6; the D is unclear. The CDR3 is made up of 15 amino acids. The V and J ends lost 1 base and 2 bases respectively, with 6 bases between them. Germline assignment: CDR1 MNHEY and CDR2 SMNVEV (reference sequence). The CDR3 loop reads CASSLLSTGANVLTF. DNA of the CDR3: TGTGCCAGCAGTTTATTGAGTACTGGGGCCAACGTCCTGACTTTC.

This clone has a single count. This sequence joins TRBV4-2 and TRBJ1-4; 11 bases are a match to TRBD1. This CDR3 has 18 residues. The trim removed 1 base at V and 8 bases at J, leaving 12 bases unmatched. CDR1 is LGHNA, CDR2 YNFKEQ, per germline. CDR3 in DNA: TGTGCCAGCAGCCAAGTAGGGACAGGGGGTTCAAACCGGGAAAAACTGTTTTTT. Amino acid sequence: CASSQVGTGGSNREKLFF.

This chain uses TRBV5-1 with TRBJ2-1, with D possibly matching TRBD2 (6 bases). This CDR3 is built from 12 residues. Trimming left V 5 bases short and J 6 bases short, with 9 bases between. Germline values: CDR1 SGHRS, CDR2 YFSETQ. As DNA, the CDR3 is TGCGCCAGCAGTTCGGGGGTCAATGAGCAGTTCTTC. It yields the protein CASSSGVNEQFF.

The chain is built from TRBV5-1 and TRBJ1-1; unclear D gene. Between the trimmed V and J ends, which lost 4 bases and 1 base, there was a span of 8 bases. This CDR3 comprises 13 residues. Germline V gene data show CDR1 as SGHRS and CDR2 as YFSETQ. The CDR3 region has the DNA TGCGCCAGCAGCCCACATGGGAACACTGAAGCTTTCTTT. Translating it yields CASSPHGNTEAFF.

The rearrangement links TRBV27 to TRBJ1-3, with D possibly being TRBD1 (5 bases). Trimming took 7 bases from V and 0 from J, leaving 16 bases between them. Germline values: CDR1 MNHEY, CDR2 SMNVEV (reference sequence). The CDR3 is 16 residues long. In nucleotides, the CDR3 is TGTGCCAGCATCACGAAGGGGACCCCCTCTGGAAACACCATATATTTT. Its translation is CASITKGTPSGNTIYF.

The V and J genes are TRBV5-1 and TRBJ2-1; 13 nucleotides align to TRBD2. V was pared by 0 bases and J by 12 bases, with 24 bases of the junction left unmatched. Per the germline V gene, CDR1 is SGHRS and CDR2 is YFSETQ. The CDR3 is 21 residues long. CDR3 sequence: CASSLDPLTGGGTSGERAQFF. CDR3 in DNA: TGCGCCAGCAGCTTGGACCCCCTGACAGGGGGAGGGACTAGCGGGGAAAGGGCGCAGTTCTTC. Full variable domain (rest looked up from reference TRBV5-1 and TRBJ2-1): KAGVTQTPRYLIKTRGQQVTLSCSPISGHRSVSWYQQTPGQGLQFLFEYFSETQRNKGNFPGRFSGRQFSNSRSEMNVSTLELGDSALYLCASSLDPLTGGGTSGERAQFFGPGTRLTVL.

This clone was seen just once. This chain joins TRBV15 and TRBJ1-1, with unresolved D. The CDR3 has 14 amino acids. Germline loops: CDR1 LNHNV, CDR2 YYDKDF (reference sequence). The V end was cut by 6 bases, the J end by 1 base, with 12 bases between. Here the CDR3 reads CATRPVAGNTEAFF. The CDR3 DNA reads as TGTGCCACCAGGCCGGTCGCGGGGAACACTGAAGCTTTCTTT.

V and J are TRBV27 and TRBJ2-1, with 8 bases matching TRBD2. CDR1 and CDR2 from the germline V gene are MNHEY and SMNVEV (reference sequence). This CDR3 comprises 16 residues. Unmatched junction bases numbered 12, after V lost 7 bases and J lost 4 bases. CDR3 sequence reads: CASKDLSGSWYNEQFF. The CDR3 region has the DNA TGTGCCAGCAAGGATCTGAGCGGGAGCTGGTACAATGAGCAGTTCTTC.

The chain uses TRBV6-1 and TRBJ2-7; weak D call: TRBD2 (6 bases). Germline CDR1 and CDR2: MNHNS and SASEGT. V was clipped by 11 bases and J by 4 bases, with 12 bases between them. The CDR3 is 11 amino acids. The CDR3 sequence: CAGGDTYEQYF. CDR3 bases: TGTGCCGGAGGGGATACTTACGAGCAGTACTTC.

CDR3 sequence reads: CASRYGGPNYGYTF. DNA of the CDR3: TGTGCCAGCAGGTACGGAGGGCCTAACTATGGCTACACCTTC. The genes are TRBV28 and TRBJ1-2, with D hard to call. The CDR3 runs to 14 residues. V lost 6 bases and J lost 0, with 11 bases in between. CDR1 is MDHEN and CDR2 is SYDVKM in the germline V gene.

The chain employs TRBV7-9 and TRBJ1-3; TRBD1 agrees at 9 bases. The CDR3 contains 15 residues. The J segment lost 4 bases and the V segment lost 5 bases, leaving 6 bases of the junction unmatched. Germline V lookup: CDR1 SEHNR, CDR2 FQNEAQ (reference sequence). CDR3 nucleotides: TGTGCCAGCAGCCCACAGGGGGCCTCCGGAAACACCATATATTTT. As protein: CASSPQGASGNTIYF.